A selection of T cell receptor beta chains follows, all from one sample in a study of T cells after yellow fever vaccination. Each CDR3 protein is one row after TCRdb ran MiXCR on the 5' RACE reads. The top ten hold 15% to 20% of the sample, which has some 250,000 distinct CDR3 sequences, 3.6% seen once. The sample was PBMCs, taken 15 days after the yellow fever booster vaccination. These receptors were collected from a man aged 18 to 35 who received the YFV17D yellow fever vaccine. The CDR3 runs from the conserved cysteine through the conserved F or W. The order of the fields is J gene, clone size, D gene, V gene, CDR3 protein, CDR3 DNA. D genes are given only for firm matches. Not every row has a clone size; where given, it reads once, few, many or a size class.

j_gene: TRBJ2-1
abundance: many
d_gene: TRBD1
v_gene: TRBV27
CDR3aa: CASSFGTGYYNEQFF
CDR3nt: TGTGCCAGCAGTTTCGGGACAGGGTACTACAATGAGCAGTTCTTC

j_gene: TRBJ1-2
abundance: many
d_gene: TRBD1
v_gene: TRBV6-6
CDR3aa: CASSSQPPGQGNGYTF
CDR3nt: TGTGCCAGCAGTTCGCAACCGCCGGGACAGGGAAATGGCTACACCTTC

j_gene: TRBJ2-7
abundance: many
d_gene: .
v_gene: TRBV5-4
CDR3aa: CASSLSSGEYEQYF
CDR3nt: TGTGCCAGCAGCTTGTCCTCGGGGGAATACGAGCAGTACTTC

j_gene: TRBJ2-3
abundance: .
d_gene: TRBD1
v_gene: TRBV5-6
CDR3aa: CASSLRTGSADTQYF
CDR3nt: TGTGCCAGCAGCTTACGGACAGGGAGTGCAGATACGCAGTATTTT

j_gene: TRBJ1-3
abundance: many
d_gene: .
v_gene: TRBV6-5
CDR3aa: CASTLSYGNTIYF
CDR3nt: TGTGCCAGCACGCTTTCTTACGGAAACACCATATATTTT

j_gene: TRBJ2-1
abundance: many
d_gene: .
v_gene: TRBV7-6
CDR3aa: CASSLSTGAYNEQFF
CDR3nt: TGTGCCAGCAGCTTAAGTACGGGGGCTTACAATGAGCAGTTCTTC

j_gene: TRBJ2-2
abundance: many
d_gene: TRBD2
v_gene: TRBV5-1
CDR3aa: CASSSGGPGLATAYGELFF
CDR3nt: TGCGCCAGCAGCAGTGGTGGTCCGGGACTAGCAACGGCCTATGGGGAGCTGTTTTTT

j_gene: TRBJ1-1
abundance: few
d_gene: .
v_gene: TRBV19
CDR3aa: CASSIGNVNTEAFF
CDR3nt: TGTGCCAGTAGTATAGGGAACGTCAACACTGAAGCTTTCTTT

j_gene: TRBJ2-7
abundance: many
d_gene: .
v_gene: TRBV6-2/TRBV6-3
CDR3aa: CASSIDIYEQYF
CDR3nt: TGTGCCAGCAGTATCGACATCTACGAGCAGTACTTC

j_gene: TRBJ2-1
abundance: many
d_gene: TRBD2
v_gene: TRBV20-1
CDR3aa: CSAPGGLAGPQEQFF
CDR3nt: TGCAGTGCCCCCGGGGGACTAGCGGGGCCCCAGGAGCAGTTCTTC

j_gene: TRBJ1-6
abundance: many
d_gene: .
v_gene: TRBV5-1
CDR3aa: CASSLAMGRQGSPLHF
CDR3nt: TGCGCCAGCAGCTTGGCCATGGGGAGGCAGGGTTCACCCCTCCACTTT

j_gene: TRBJ1-2
abundance: many
d_gene: .
v_gene: TRBV5-1
CDR3aa: CASSALDSSYGYTF
CDR3nt: TGCGCCAGCAGCGCCTTGGACAGCTCATATGGCTACACCTTC

j_gene: TRBJ1-2
abundance: many
d_gene: .
v_gene: TRBV24-1
CDR3aa: CATLPGHPTGANYGYTF
CDR3nt: TGTGCCACCCTGCCCGGGCACCCGACAGGTGCTAACTATGGCTACACCTTC

j_gene: TRBJ2-1
abundance: many
d_gene: TRBD2
v_gene: TRBV5-1
CDR3aa: CASSLGTSGYNEQFF
CDR3nt: TGCGCCAGCAGCTTGGGGACTAGCGGATACAATGAGCAGTTCTTC

j_gene: TRBJ2-1
abundance: many
d_gene: TRBD1
v_gene: TRBV18
CDR3aa: CASSRTGGAAGGSYNEQFF
CDR3nt: TGTGCCAGCTCCCGGACAGGGGGCGCGGCTGGGGGGTCCTACAATGAGCAGTTCTTC

j_gene: TRBJ2-3
abundance: many
d_gene: TRBD2
v_gene: TRBV9
CDR3aa: CASSVGGTSGVDTQYF
CDR3nt: TGTGCCAGCAGCGTAGGGGGAACTAGCGGGGTAGATACGCAGTATTTT

j_gene: TRBJ1-5
abundance: many
d_gene: .
v_gene: TRBV6-1
CDR3aa: CASRAGFSKVGQPQHF
CDR3nt: TGTGCCAGCAGGGCAGGGTTTTCCAAAGTGGGACAGCCCCAGCATTTT

j_gene: TRBJ2-3
abundance: many
d_gene: .
v_gene: TRBV29-1
CDR3aa: CSVGPTDTQYF
CDR3nt: TGCAGCGTCGGACCCACAGATACGCAGTATTTT

j_gene: TRBJ2-3
abundance: many
d_gene: TRBD2
v_gene: TRBV6-6
CDR3aa: CASRTVGGDTQYF
CDR3nt: TGTGCCAGCCGGACTGTGGGAGGGGACACGCAGTATTTT

j_gene: TRBJ1-4
abundance: few
d_gene: .
v_gene: TRBV20-1
CDR3aa: CSAREGRAQDREKLFF
CDR3nt: TGCAGTGCTAGAGAAGGGAGGGCCCAAGATCGGGAAAAACTGTTTTTT

j_gene: TRBJ2-1
abundance: few
d_gene: TRBD1
v_gene: TRBV4-3
CDR3aa: CASSQGRGLYNEQFF
CDR3nt: TGCGCCAGCAGCCAAGGCAGGGGGCTCTACAATGAGCAGTTCTTC

j_gene: TRBJ2-3
abundance: many
d_gene: TRBD1
v_gene: TRBV5-1
CDR3aa: CASSFGGQGLTDTQYF
CDR3nt: TGCGCCAGCAGCTTCGGGGGACAGGGCCTCACAGATACGCAGTATTTT

j_gene: TRBJ2-3
abundance: many
d_gene: .
v_gene: TRBV11-2
CDR3aa: CASRSSTDTQYF
CDR3nt: TGTGCCAGCAGATCTAGCACAGATACGCAGTATTTT

j_gene: TRBJ1-2
abundance: many
d_gene: .
v_gene: TRBV7-2
CDR3aa: CASSSVDYGYTF
CDR3nt: TGTGCCAGCAGCTCGGTAGACTATGGCTACACCTTC

j_gene: TRBJ1-5
abundance: many
d_gene: .
v_gene: TRBV7-2
CDR3aa: CASRWDRSQPQHF
CDR3nt: TGTGCCAGCAGATGGGACCGCAGTCAGCCCCAGCATTTT

j_gene: TRBJ2-7
abundance: many
d_gene: .
v_gene: TRBV6-1
CDR3aa: CASSDMGLADYEQYF
CDR3nt: TGTGCCAGCAGTGACATGGGACTCGCTGATTACGAGCAGTACTTC

j_gene: TRBJ1-2
abundance: many
d_gene: .
v_gene: TRBV15
CDR3aa: CATSRDPEYYGYTF
CDR3nt: TGTGCCACCAGCAGAGACCCAGAGTACTATGGCTACACCTTC

j_gene: TRBJ2-3
abundance: many
d_gene: TRBD2
v_gene: TRBV5-1
CDR3aa: CASSFLGGLAGTDTQYF
CDR3nt: TGCGCCAGCAGCTTCCTAGGGGGACTAGCGGGGACGGATACGCAGTATTTT

j_gene: TRBJ1-4
abundance: many
d_gene: .
v_gene: TRBV7-9
CDR3aa: CASSLDLEKLFF
CDR3nt: TGTGCCAGCAGCTTAGACCTTGAAAAACTGTTTTTT